One sample yielded the 18 T cell receptor beta chains listed below, sequenced in a study of CD8 T cells in ankylosing spondylitis. Using its own MiXCR run on the 5' RACE reads, TCRdb lists one record per CDR3 protein. The sample shows about 540,000 distinct CDR3 sequences, 12% of them seen only once. Study results and caveats: Made up of under ten highly homologous variants, a TCR beta motif appeared characteristic of ankylosing spondylitis blood.

Which antigens these TCRs recognize remains unknown. The sequenced material came from blood, either unsorted or a sorted T cell fraction (not recorded which). The receptors were gathered from a male donor with ankylosing spondylitis.

This clonotype was counted only a few times. The chain combines TRBV9 with TRBJ2-1, with a tentative D call TRBD2 (6 bases). V was pared by 2 bases and J by 2 bases, with 11 bases between. There are 15 residues in the CDR3. CDR1 SGDLS and CDR2 YYNGEE come from the germline V gene. The CDR3 sequence: CASSVGDSAYNEQFF. The CDR3 DNA reads as TGTGCCAGCAGCGTGGGGGACTCCGCCTACAATGAGCAGTTCTTC. Complete variable domain (other parts from reference TRBV9 and TRBJ2-1): DSGVTQTPKHLITATGQRVTLRCSPRSGDLSVYWYQQSLDQGLQFLIQYYNGEERAKGNILERFSAQQFPDLHSELNLSSLELGDSALYFCASSVGDSAYNEQFFGPGTRLTVL.

The rearrangement joins TRBV20-1 to TRBJ2-3; 10 bases are a match to TRBD2. V was clipped by 6 bases and J by 4 bases; unmatched bases: 7. Germline CDR1 and CDR2: DFQATT and SNEGSKA (reference sequence). This CDR3 spans 14 amino acids. The CDR3 region is CSAKLAGPADTQYF. The CDR3 DNA reads TGCAGTGCGAAACTAGCGGGGCCGGCAGATACGCAGTATTTT.

The chain joins TRBV28 to TRBJ2-7, with 9 positions matching TRBD1. V lost 6 bases, J lost 1 base, and 7 bases stayed unmatched. This CDR3 has 15 residues. Germline V gene data show CDR1 as MDHEN and CDR2 as SYDVKM. The CDR3 here is CASRPGTGKSYEQYV. The CDR3 bases are TGTGCCAGCAGGCCCGGGACAGGGAAGTCCTACGAGCAGTACGTC.

This sequence joins TRBV3-1 and TRBJ2-3; the D is unclear. V was shortened by 2 bases and J by 3 bases, with 12 bases between the two germline ends. This CDR3 spans 15 amino acids. Germline CDR1 and CDR2: LGHDT and YNNKEL (reference sequence). In DNA, the CDR3 is TGTGCCAGCAGCCAATTTGGCTCCCGGACAGATACGCAGTATTTT. Translating gives CASSQFGSRTDTQYF.

This clonotype occurred a few times. The chain joins TRBV20-1 to TRBJ2-7; D call uncertain. The length of the CDR3 is 14 residues. The germline CDR1 and CDR2 sequences are DFQATT and SNEGSKA (reference sequence). V gave up 1 base and J gave up 2 bases, with 12 bases separating them. DNA of the CDR3: TGCAGTGCTAGAGGTCTAGGAGAACCCTACGAGCAGTACTTC. Its protein is CSARGLGEPYEQYF.

This clonotype has more than one count but fewer than ten. V gene TRBV4-2 combines with J gene TRBJ2-2; TRBD1 matches 12 bases. Germline loops: CDR1 LGHNA, CDR2 YNFKEQ. CDR3 length: 19 amino acids. V trimming: 4 bases; J trimming: 4 bases; junction bases outside the gene matches: 13. The CDR3 nucleotides read TGTGCCAGCAGCCCAAGGGGGGGACAGGGGGCCCGGGGCACCGGGGAGCTGTTTTTT. Amino acid sequence: CASSPRGGQGARGTGELFF.

The gene calls are TRBV7-2 and TRBJ1-2; 12 bases align to TRBD1. The germline CDR1 and CDR2 sequences are SGHTA and FQGNSA. CDR3 length equals 13 residues. The V gene end was trimmed by 10 bases and the J gene end by 7 bases; junction bases not matched to a gene: 7. The CDR3 DNA is TGTGCCACTGGGGACAGGGGGCTTGGTGGCTACACCTTC. This gives the protein CATGDRGLGGYTF.

The rearrangement joins TRBV12-3 or TRBV12-4 to TRBJ1-6, with D perhaps TRBD1 (5 bases). The CDR3 has 14 amino acids. Trimming removed 6 bases at V and 4 bases at J, with 10 bases between. DNA of the CDR3: TGTGCCAGCAGGGGGGGGAATTATAATTCACCCCTCCACTTT. As protein: CASRGGNYNSPLHF.

The J gene is TRBJ2-5, the V gene TRBV30; D may be TRBD1 (6 bases). In germline, CDR1 is GTSNPN, CDR2 SVGIG (reference sequence). CDR3 length: 15 amino acids. V shed 2 bases and J shed 1 base, with 14 bases lying between them. CDR3: CAWSPHRRGQETQYF. The CDR3 coding sequence is TGTGCCTGGAGTCCTCACCGCAGGGGCCAAGAGACCCAGTACTTC.

This clonotype was seen only a few times. This chain links TRBV24-1 with TRBJ1-6; D uncertain. Germline V gene lookup returns CDR1 KGHDR and CDR2 SFDVKD. V lost 4 bases, J lost 9 bases, and 12 bases lay in between. CDR3 size: 14 residues. CDR3 residues: CATSDDRTASPLHF. In DNA form, the CDR3 reads TGTGCCACCAGTGACGACCGGACGGCTTCACCCCTCCACTTT.

This clonotype showed up many times. This chain connects TRBV12-3 or TRBV12-4 to TRBJ1-5, with 7 bases identical to TRBD1. The CDR3 consists of 18 residues. V gave up 2 bases and J gave up 3 bases; unmatched junction bases: 13. The CDR3 here is CASSLFRGITLYNQPQHF. Written as DNA, the CDR3 is TGTGCCAGCAGTTTATTCAGGGGGATCACTTTATACAATCAGCCCCAGCATTTT.

This clonotype turned up a few times. The rearrangement uses TRBV15 and TRBJ2-1; D possibly matches TRBD1 or TRBD2 (5 bases each). The length of the CDR3 is 15 residues. Trimming shortened V by 4 bases and J by 2 bases, and 12 bases separated the two germline ends. The V gene's germline CDR1 is LNHNV and CDR2 YYDKDF (reference sequence). CDR3: CATSTQLGAYNEQFF. The CDR3 DNA reads TGTGCCACCAGCACACAACTAGGGGCCTACAATGAGCAGTTCTTC.

This clonotype showed up many times. V is TRBV24-1 and J is TRBJ2-1, with a tentative D call TRBD2 (5 bases). Germline CDR1 is KGHDR and CDR2 is SFDVKD. CDR3 length: 17 residues. The germline V and J ends were trimmed by 4 bases and 0 bases, with 15 bases remaining between them. As DNA, the CDR3 is TGTGCCACCAGTGACCAGACTATCCCAAGCTCCTACAATGAGCAGTTCTTC. Translation: CATSDQTIPSSYNEQFF.

The J gene is TRBJ1-2, the V gene TRBV7-9; 7 nucleotides agree with TRBD1. CDR3 length equals 13 residues. Germline V lookup: CDR1 SEHNR, CDR2 FQNEAQ (reference sequence). V lost 5 bases, J lost 8 bases, and 8 bases stayed unmatched. CDR3 protein: CASSLEGARGYTF. The CDR3, as DNA: TGTGCCAGCAGCCTGGAGGGGGCTCGGGGCTACACCTTC.

The chain combines TRBV7-9 with TRBJ1-2, with TRBD1 identical over 9 bases. This CDR3 has 14 residues. Germline V lookup: CDR1 SEHNR, CDR2 FQNEAQ (reference sequence). J lost 6 bases, V lost 5 bases, and 7 bases had no gene match. CDR3 protein: CASSLGQGSNGYTF. For the CDR3, the DNA is TGTGCCAGCAGCCTGGGACAGGGCAGTAATGGCTACACCTTC.

This chain joins TRBV4-2 and TRBJ2-7, with D perhaps matching TRBD2 (6 bases). The CDR3 consists of 17 residues. The V end lost 1 base, the J end lost 7 bases, and 23 bases lay between the germline ends. Germline CDR1 reads LGHNA; CDR2 reads YNFKEQ. CDR3: CASSQVTSGARSGEQYF. As DNA, the CDR3 is TGTGCCAGCAGCCAAGTGACTAGTGGGGCCCGCTCGGGAGAGCAGTACTTC.

In this sample, this clonotype turned up a few times. The CDR3 is CASSCPGTGAYTGELFF. CDR3 bases: TGTGCCAGCAGCTGTCCCGGGACAGGGGCCTACACCGGGGAGCTGTTTTTT. The chain is built from TRBV7-4 and TRBJ2-2; 10 positions agree with TRBD1. The V and J ends lost 4 bases and 3 bases, in that order; junction bases with no gene match: 8. CDR3 length: 17 residues. Per germline, CDR1 SGHVT and CDR2 SQSDAQ.

The rearrangement uses TRBV5-1 and TRBJ2-3, with D possibly being TRBD2 (6 bases). V was pared by 0 bases and J by 1 base, with 15 bases between. Germline V gene lookup returns CDR1 SGHRS and CDR2 YFSETQ. CDR3 size: 17 residues. The CDR3 region has the DNA TGCGCCAGCAGCTTGGATCCCGGGAGCGCTGGCACAGATACGCAGTATTTT. Its translation: CASSLDPGSAGTDTQYF.